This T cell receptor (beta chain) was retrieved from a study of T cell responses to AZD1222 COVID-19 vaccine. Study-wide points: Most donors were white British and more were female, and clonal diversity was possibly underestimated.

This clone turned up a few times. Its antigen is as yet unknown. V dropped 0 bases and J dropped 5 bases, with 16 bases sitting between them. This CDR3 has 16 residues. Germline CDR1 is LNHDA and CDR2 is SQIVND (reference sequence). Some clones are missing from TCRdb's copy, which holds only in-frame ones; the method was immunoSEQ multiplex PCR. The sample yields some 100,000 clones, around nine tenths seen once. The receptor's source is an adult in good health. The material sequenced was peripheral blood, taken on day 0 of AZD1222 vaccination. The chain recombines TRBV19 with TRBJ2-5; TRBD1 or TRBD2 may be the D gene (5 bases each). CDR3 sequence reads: CASSIEAGLGRETQYF. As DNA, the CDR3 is TGTGCCAGTAGTATAGAGGCGGGTTTGGGGCGTGAGACCCAGTACTTC.